The sequence of this TCR beta chain was determined in a study of T cell changes during pregnancy in multiple sclerosis. This CDR3 is 15 amino acids long. Germline CDR1 is SQVTM and CDR2 is ANQGSEA. Trimming removed 8 bases from V and 7 bases from J, with 26 bases in between. Method: immunoSEQ multiplex PCR; TCRdb's copy keeps in-frame clones and lacks some. This sample has fewer than 40,000 clones, with about nine tenths found just once. The sample consisted of CD8+ T cells from peripheral blood mononuclear cells, taken before pregnancy. This sequence was found in a female donor with multiple sclerosis, enrolled in a pregnancy study. This chain connects TRBV29-1 to TRBJ1-2; D perhaps matches TRBD1 (5 bases). The CDR3 DNA sequence: TGCAGCACCGCCTTGTTACGGGAGGGGTTGGGTGGCTACACCTTC. Protein: CSTALLREGLGGYTF.